This T cell receptor beta chain was captured in a study of low-dose radiotherapy and immunotherapy resistance in tumors. Whole-study context: A total of 13 Gy over 26 weeks was given to Cohort 2 as 1 Gy per fraction every two weeks. Every two weeks, cyclophosphamide 200 mg/m2 was infused one day before radiation plus immunotherapy.

cDNA synthesis used a TRAV/TRBV-specific primer set for both chains. Amplification, which lasted 20 to 25 PCR cycles, used a constant-region primer and V-primer adapter to amplify TCRs. MiXCR, run by TCRdb on the reads, gives a single entry per CDR3 protein. The table lists about 39,000 distinct CDR3 sequences, 25% to 40% of them singletons. As to time point: before trial treatment. Those who qualified had advanced solid tumors (lacking tumor-infiltrating lymphocytes). Trimming removed 4 bases at V and 3 bases at J, with 4 bases between. This CDR3 spans 12 amino acids. This clonotype was sampled from a male donor with gallbladder cancer. This chain uses TRBV12-3 or TRBV12-4 with TRBJ1-5, with D unclear. The sample in question was PBMCs, obtained before treatment. The CDR3 region has the DNA TGTGCCAGCAGTTCTAACAATCAGCCCCAGCATTTT. Residues: CASSSNNQPQHF.